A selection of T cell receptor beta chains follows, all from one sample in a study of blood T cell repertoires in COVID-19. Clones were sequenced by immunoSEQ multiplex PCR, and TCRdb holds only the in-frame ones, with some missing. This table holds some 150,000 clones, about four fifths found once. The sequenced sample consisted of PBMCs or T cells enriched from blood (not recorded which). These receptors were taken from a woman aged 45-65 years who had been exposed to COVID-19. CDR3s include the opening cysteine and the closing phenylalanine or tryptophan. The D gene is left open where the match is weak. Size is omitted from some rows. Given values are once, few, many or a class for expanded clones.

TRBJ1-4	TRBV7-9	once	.	TGTGCCAGCAGCCCGGACAGTGAAAAACTGTTTTTT	CASSPDSEKLFF
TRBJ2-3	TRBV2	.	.	TGTGCCAGCAAGCTCCTAGCTTTGAGCACAGATACGCAGTATTTT	CASKLLALSTDTQYF
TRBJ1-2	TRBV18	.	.	TGTGCCAGCTCACGAGGGGGTGACTATGGCTACACCTTC	CASSRGGDYGYTF
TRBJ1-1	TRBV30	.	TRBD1	TGTGCCTGGAGTCCCAACAGGGGGCGGACTGAAGCTTTCTTT	CAWSPNRGRTEAFF
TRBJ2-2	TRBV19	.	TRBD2	TGTGCCAGTAGTGGGTTAGGTCTAGCGGACACCGGGGAGCTGTTTTTT	CASSGLGLADTGELFF
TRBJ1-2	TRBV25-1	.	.	TGTGCCAGCAGTGAATTCAAACCATCAGGGGACTACACCTTC	CASSEFKPSGDYTF
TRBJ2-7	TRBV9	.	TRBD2	TGTGCCAGCAGCGTAGTAGCGGGGGGGGCCCACGAGCAGTACTTC	CASSVVAGGAHEQYF
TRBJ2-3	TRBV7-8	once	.	TGTGCCAGCAGCTTAGGGCGAGGTCCATCTGGCACAGATACGCAGTATTTT	CASSLGRGPSGTDTQYF
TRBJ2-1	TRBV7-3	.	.	TGTGCCAGCAGCCCGCTTGGAGGGTTCTCCTCCAATGAGCAGTTCTTC	CASSPLGGFSSNEQFF
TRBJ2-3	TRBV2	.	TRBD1	TGTGCCAGCAGAGACAGGGGTAAGGATACGCAGTATTTT	CASRDRGKDTQYF
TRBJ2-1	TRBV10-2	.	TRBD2	TGCGCCAGCAGTTGGACTAGCGGGGACAATGAGCAGTTCTTC	CASSWTSGDNEQFF
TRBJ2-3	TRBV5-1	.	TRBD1	TGCGCCAGCAGCTTGAGGGGGCCTTCTAGCGATACGCAGTATTTT	CASSLRGPSSDTQYF
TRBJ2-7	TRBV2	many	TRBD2	TGTGCCAGCACCAGGACTAGCGGGGGGGCCCTCTACGAGCAGTACTTC	CASTRTSGGALYEQYF
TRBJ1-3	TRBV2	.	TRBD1	TGTGCCAGCAGTCTGGACAGGGTCGGAAACACCATATATTTT	CASSLDRVGNTIYF
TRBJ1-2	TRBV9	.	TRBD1	TGTGCCAGCAGCGTAGACCAGAACAGGGGCATTTCCTATGGCTACACCTTC	CASSVDQNRGISYGYTF
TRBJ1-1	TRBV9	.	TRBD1	TGTGCCAGCAGCGCTTCGACAGGGTTAACGACTGAAGCTTTCTTT	CASSASTGLTTEAFF
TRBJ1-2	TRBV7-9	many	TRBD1	TGTGCCAGCAGCTTAGCAGCGGACAGGGGCTATGGCTACACCTTC	CASSLAADRGYGYTF
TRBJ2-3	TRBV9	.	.	TGTGCCAGCAGCGTAACTAGTTACACAGATACGCAGTATTTT	CASSVTSYTDTQYF
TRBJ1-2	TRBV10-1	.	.	TGCGCCAGCACTTGGACCCCCCGGGGTGGCTATGGCTACACCTTC	CASTWTPRGGYGYTF
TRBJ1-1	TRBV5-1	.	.	TGCGCCAGCCATTCAGGGGCGAACACTGAAGCTTTCTTT	CASHSGANTEAFF
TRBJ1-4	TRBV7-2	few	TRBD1	TGTGCCAGCAGCTGGACAGGGTGGAGTGAAAAACTGTTTTTT	CASSWTGWSEKLFF
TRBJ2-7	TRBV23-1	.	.	TGCGCCAGCAGGTATACAGGCCGATCGGGCGAGCAGTACTTC	CASRYTGRSGEQYF
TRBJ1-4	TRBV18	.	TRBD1	TGTGCCAGCTCACCTAAATTCGACAGGGGTCCCCTAGTTGTCCCCCCAACAACTAATGAAAAACTGTTTTTT	CASSPKFDRGPLVVPPTTNEKLFF
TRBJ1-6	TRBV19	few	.	TGTGCCAGTACCCTGAAAGGGGACTCCTATAATTCACCCCTCCACTTT	CASTLKGDSYNSPLHF
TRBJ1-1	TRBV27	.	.	TGTGCCAGCAGCCCTTGGGGCTCAGGGAACACTGAAGCTTTCTTT	CASSPWGSGNTEAFF
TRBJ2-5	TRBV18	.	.	TGTGCCAGCTCACCCCTGGAGACCCAGTACTTC	CASSPLETQYF
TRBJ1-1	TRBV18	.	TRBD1	TGTGCCAGCTCACTAAAACAGGGGGCGACTGAAGCTTTCTTT	CASSLKQGATEAFF
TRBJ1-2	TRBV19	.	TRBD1	TGTGCCAGTAGTAATCCCGGGACAGGGGGCTTTTATGGCTACACCTTC	CASSNPGTGGFYGYTF